This T cell receptor (beta chain) was profiled in a study of breast tumors, draining lymph nodes, adjacent tissues. Whole-study findings and limits: Compared with lymph nodes, tumors were less diverse; compared with nontumor tissue, more. Data only fit, rather than demonstrated, lymph node origin of most tumor T cells. Luminal-like breast cancer showed significantly higher tumor–nontumor repertoire similarity than basal-like.

The CDR3 sequence is 14 residues long. Trimming took 5 bases from V and 3 from J, leaving 10 bases between them. In germline, CDR1 is MNHEY, CDR2 SVGAGI. MiXCR, run by TCRdb on the multiplex PCR reads, gives a single entry per CDR3 protein. The table lists around 110,000 distinct CDR3 sequences, 30% of them singletons, with 5.5% to 6% in the top ten. In regard to this clonotype: Its target is unknown. A read error may be the cause here, since a much bigger clone is one base away.

Samples came from axillary lymph nodes draining the breast cancer. This chain links TRBV6-5 with TRBJ1-4; D ambiguous. The clonotype comes from a female donor with breast cancer. Some clones in this sample may be carry-over from other donors' samples. Specimen: axillary lymph node tissue. CDR3 amino acids: CASSHGRSNEKLFF. Written as DNA, the CDR3 is TGTGCCAGCAGTCACGGGAGGTCTAATGAAAAACTGTTTTTT.